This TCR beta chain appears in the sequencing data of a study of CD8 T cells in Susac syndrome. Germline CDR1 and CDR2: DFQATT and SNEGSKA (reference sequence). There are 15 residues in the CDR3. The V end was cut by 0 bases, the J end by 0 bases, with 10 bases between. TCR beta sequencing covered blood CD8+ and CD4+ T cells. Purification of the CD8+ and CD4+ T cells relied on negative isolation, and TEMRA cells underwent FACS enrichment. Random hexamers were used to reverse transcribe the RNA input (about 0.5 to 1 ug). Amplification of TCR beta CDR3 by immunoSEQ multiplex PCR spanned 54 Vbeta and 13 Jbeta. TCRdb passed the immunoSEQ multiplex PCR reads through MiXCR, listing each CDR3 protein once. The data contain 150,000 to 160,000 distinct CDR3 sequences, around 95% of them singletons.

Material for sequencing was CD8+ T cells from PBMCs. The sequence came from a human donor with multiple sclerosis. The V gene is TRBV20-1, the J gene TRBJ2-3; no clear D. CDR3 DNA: TGCAGTGCTAGAGATCTGGATACTAGCACAGATACGCAGTATTTT. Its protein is CSARDLDTSTDTQYF.